Listed below are T cell receptor beta chains from one sample, sequenced in a study of blood T cells in healthy people across ages. TCRdb reanalysed the 5' RACE reads using MiXCR and keeps one entry per CDR3 protein. The data contain about 970,000 distinct CDR3 sequences, roughly 51% of them singletons. Sequencing was carried out using blood. These receptors were obtained from a woman aged 55 to 70 in good health. The conserved cysteine and the conserved F or W are not part of the CDR3 here.

TRBV20-1	TRBJ2-2	SATIDNTGELF
TRBV20-1	.	SARGAGSNEQY
TRBV29-1	TRBJ1-2	SVQGENYGYT
TRBV18	TRBJ2-7	ASSPDREVEQY
TRBV6-2/TRBV6-3	.	ACSYYGATKNIQY
TRBV6-5	TRBJ1-1	ASSYFPTGVNTEAF
TRBV12-3/TRBV12-4	TRBJ2-3	ASRVGAGTDTQY
TRBV20-1	TRBJ2-1	SAGQGRVGEQF
TRBV29-1	TRBJ1-5	SVVLRGMVNQPQH
TRBV5-6	TRBJ1-5	ASSSWSNQPQH
TRBV4-1	TRBJ2-5	ASSQGHGTVETQY
TRBV20-1	TRBJ2-7	SASLVAGAIEQY
TRBV28	TRBJ1-6	ASSGAKGNSPLH
TRBV2	TRBJ2-7	ASSAFSANPYEQY
TRBV5-1	TRBJ2-5	ASSSHRLALEETQY
TRBV7-2	TRBJ1-2	ASSPLAGYT